This paragraph reports one TCR beta chain. From germline, CDR1 is PRHDT and CDR2 FYEKMQ (reference sequence). The CDR3 totals 13 residues. V was pared by 2 bases and J by 2 bases, with 7 bases between. This record comes from a study of blood T cell repertoires in COVID-19. Study as a whole: COVID-19 samples, acute and convalescent, were from the United States, Italy and Spain. Sources were T cells, B-cell-depleted T cells, or PBMCs; the material itself was cDNA or gDNA.

During active infection, Seattle patients enrolled and were then monitored through disease. In the original workflow: Amplified reference gene primers provided the basis for estimating nucleated cell counts. Generated by immunoSEQ multiplex PCR, the TCRdb table keeps only in-frame clones and is missing some. That table is the source of V, J and clone size, and D and trimming were worked out from the DNA. The sample lists 250,000 to 350,000 clones, 86% occurring once. V and J are TRBV13 and TRBJ2-7, with no clear D. The sequence derives from a woman in her 70s with COVID-19, enrolled during active disease. The sequencing input was peripheral blood. The CDR3 DNA follows: TGTGCCAGCAGCTTATTCCGGGCCTACGAGCAGTACTTC. Translation: CASSLFRAYEQYF.